The sequence of this TCR beta chain was determined in a study of T cell changes during pregnancy in multiple sclerosis (dated by TCRdb to the late 2010s). About the full investigation: In women with multiple sclerosis, the researchers looked at how the T cell repertoire shifted as pregnancy progressed.

In the case of this clone: Its antigen specificity is not known. No per-base quality is available; no much larger clone lies one base away.

Library method: the immunoSEQ multiplex PCR assay. TCRdb's version of the immuneACCESS table is confined to in-frame rearrangements and falls short of the full clone set. An unresolved V gene accounts for under half of the shortfall where checked; the remainder is of unknown origin. The sample table holds tens of thousands of clones, of which around 92% were seen once. Clones ranked in the top ten supply 1.5% to 2.5% of the sample. The CDR3 contains 18 residues, cysteine and phenylalanine counted. Of the read, only the CDR3 DNA is kept; its 54 bases are in frame from base 1. Sequences SEHNR (CDR1) and FQNEAQ (CDR2) are obtained from the germline V gene (reference sequence). For this chain, trimming is 5 bases at the V end and 1 base at the J end, and the number of junction bases without a gene match is 8.

The clonotype originates from a female donor in good health, enrolled as a control in a pregnancy study. Recombination connected TRBV7-9 to TRBJ2-1; 13 central nucleotides agree with TRBD2. The material was peripheral blood, obtained in the third trimester of pregnancy. The CDR3 is CASSVLAGGMRSYNEQFF. The sequenced DNA: TGTGCCAGCAGCGTACTAGCGGGAGGGATGAGATCCTACAATGAGCAGTTCTTC. The CDR3 plus the reference TRBV7-9 and TRBJ2-1 genes for the other parts give the full variable domain: DTGVSQNPRHKITKRGQNVTFRCDPISEHNRLYWYRQTLGQGPEFLTYFQNEAQLEKSRLLSDRFSAERPKGSFSTLEIQRTEQGDSAMYLCASSVLAGGMRSYNEQFFGPGTRLTVL.